This paragraph covers one TCR beta chain sequence. Its specificity is unknown. This sample was included in a study of blood T cells in healthy people across ages. A second PCR, run for roughly 7 to 11 cycles, used a sample-barcoded 5' primer plus a J-beta primer mix. TCRdb redid the calling of the 5' RACE reads with MiXCR, one entry per CDR3 protein. This table holds 800,000 to 950,000 distinct CDR3 sequences, roughly 52% found once. General study points: Strongly correlated with naive T cell percentage was TCR beta diversity.

Every sample yielded at least 6.5 million isolated PBMCs. Each sample yielded at least 5 micrograms of PBMC total RNA. This CDR3 contains 14 residues. CDR1 is SGHTA, CDR2 FQGNSA, per germline. Trimming removed 7 bases from V and 6 bases from J; junction bases left unmatched: 11. Sequencing input: blood. The sequence was collected from a man under 40 in good health. The rearrangement joins TRBV7-2 to TRBJ2-7, with 8 bases lining up with TRBD2. CDR3 region: CASNPGTRTGEQYF. In DNA form, the CDR3 reads TGTGCCAGCAACCCCGGGACTAGAACGGGCGAGCAGTACTTC.